The entry that follows covers one T cell receptor (beta chain) sequence. The sample originates from a study of Tregs in tolerant kidney transplant recipients. After removal of 5 bases from V and 0 bases from J, the junction contained 12 bases not matched to a gene. CDR1 is SNHLY and CDR2 is FYNNEI in the germline V gene. The CDR3 length is 20 residues. The assay was immunoSEQ multiplex PCR, and TCRdb's table has in-frame clones only and misses some. The profile covers 60,000 or so clones, with approximately 85% appearing a single time and 2.1% taken by the ten largest. The material was Tregs from blood, obtained before the transplant. This TCR was sampled from a human donor who received a combined kidney and bone marrow transplant. The chain employs TRBV2 and TRBJ2-2, with 13 bases fitting TRBD2. The CDR3 sequence: CASSPQGTSGVLPNTGELFF. CDR3 nucleotide sequence: TGTGCCAGCAGTCCCCAGGGGACTAGCGGGGTTCTACCGAACACCGGGGAGCTGTTTTTT.